The next 11 T cell receptor beta chains were all read from a single sample in a study of cytomegalovirus exposure and HLA in healthy donors. The PCR ran on 60 Vbeta and 13 Jbeta primers. Repertoires were generated with immunoSEQ multiplex PCR, while TCRdb's copy carries only in-frame clones and drops some. The sample consists of under 200,000 clones, roughly 65% of them appearing once. Input material: PBMCs. All receptors derive from a young woman in good health and CMV-seropositive.

The DNA of the CDR3 is TGTGCCAGTAGTATTGCGTTCCGGACTGAAGCTTTCTTT. Protein product: CASSIAFRTEAFF. V and J are TRBV19 and TRBJ1-1; D uncertain. The CDR3 has 13 amino acids. Germline loops: CDR1 LNHDA, CDR2 SQIVND (reference sequence). The V and J ends lost 3 bases and 5 bases respectively, with 10 bases between them.

The chain recombines TRBV19 with TRBJ1-2, with TRBD1 identical over 8 bases. There are 13 residues in the CDR3. Trimming at V came to 5 bases and at J to 2 bases, leaving 1 base not matched to a gene. Germline loops: CDR1 LNHDA, CDR2 SQIVND (reference sequence). Here the CDR3 reads CASSDRGNYGYTF. The CDR3, as DNA: TGTGCCAGTAGTGACAGGGGAAACTATGGCTACACCTTC.

This clone was found a few times. The CDR3 region has the DNA TGCGCCAGCAGCCAAGGTTCCAGGGGCGAGACCCAGTACTTC. It encodes CASSQGSRGETQYF. The chain employs TRBV4-3 and TRBJ2-5; the D gene is possibly TRBD1 (6 bases). V lost 1 base and J lost 5, with 11 bases in between. Germline CDR1 LGHNA, CDR2 YSLEER. The CDR3 consists of 14 residues.

V usage is TRBV9 and J usage is TRBJ2-7; 7 bases map to TRBD1. V was pared by 3 bases and J by 2 bases, with 2 bases of the junction left unmatched. Germline-derived CDR1 and CDR2 are SGDLS and YYNGEE. The CDR3 runs 13 residues. The CDR3 nucleotides are TGTGCCAGCAGCGGACAGGGTGCCTACGAGCAGTACTTC. Translated, it gives CASSGQGAYEQYF.

The V call is TRBV11-2, the J call TRBJ1-1; weak D call: TRBD1 (5 bases). V lost 0 bases to trimming and J lost 2 bases, with 10 bases between them. Per germline, CDR1 SGHAT and CDR2 FQNNGV. This CDR3 contains 15 residues. The CDR3 DNA reads TGTGCCAGCAGCTTAGAGGGCCAGGGAAACACTGAAGCTTTCTTT. Protein sequence: CASSLEGQGNTEAFF.

In the case of this clone: Other DNA sequences in the sample encode the same CDR3. The chain carries TRBV27 and TRBJ1-1; D is undetermined. Trimming pared 3 bases from V and 2 bases from J, leaving 7 bases between. CDR1 is MNHEY, CDR2 SMNVEV, per germline (reference sequence). This CDR3 has 13 amino acids. For the CDR3, the DNA is TGTGCCAGCAGTTTGGGCAGAAACACTGAAGCTTTCTTT. It encodes CASSLGRNTEAFF.

This clone has just a few counts. The rearrangement uses TRBV7-8 and TRBJ2-5; 9 bases align to TRBD1. The germline V gene has CDR1 SGHVS and CDR2 FQNEAQ. V lost 5 bases and J lost 5; bases outside the gene matches: 9. The CDR3 consists of 15 residues. CDR3 residues: CASSKRQGVSETQYF. CDR3 bases: TGTGCCAGCAGCAAAAGACAGGGGGTCTCGGAGACCCAGTACTTC.

The chain recombines TRBV30 with TRBJ1-2, with no clear D. This CDR3 spans 14 amino acids. V lost 0 bases and J lost 6, with 14 bases in between. Germline V gene lookup returns CDR1 GTSNPN and CDR2 SVGIG (reference sequence). The CDR3 bases are TGTGCCTGGAGTGTATTTTGGGAGAAGGATGGCTACACCTTC. Amino acids: CAWSVFWEKDGYTF.

V usage is TRBV18 and J usage is TRBJ2-7; D gene uncertain. In germline, CDR1 is KGHSH, CDR2 LQKENI. Trimming took off 0 bases at V and 3 bases at J, with 15 bases between the two ends. The CDR3 length is 16 residues. CDR3 nucleotides: TGTGCCAGCTCACCACCGGGCACACTCAGTATCTACGAGCAGTACTTC. Translated: CASSPPGTLSIYEQYF.

The chain couples TRBV29-1 to TRBJ2-4; D unclear. Germline CDR1 and CDR2: SQVTM and ANQGSEA. The CDR3 is 13 amino acids. The V and J ends lost 4 bases and 6 bases respectively, with 13 bases between them. CDR3 region: CSVVAQEGNIQYF. DNA of the CDR3: TGCAGCGTTGTGGCCCAGGAAGGAAACATTCAGTACTTC.

The chain uses TRBV27 and TRBJ1-2; no clear D gene. CDR1 is MNHEY, CDR2 SMNVEV, per germline (reference sequence). This CDR3 has 13 amino acids. V was shortened by 3 bases and J by 4 bases, with 9 bases between the two germline ends. CDR3 sequence reads: CASSFSDTYGYTF. The DNA of the CDR3 is TGTGCCAGCAGTTTCTCCGACACCTATGGCTACACCTTC.